A single sample is the source of the 25 T cell receptor beta chains below, sequenced in a study of cytomegalovirus exposure and HLA in healthy donors (dated by TCRdb to the late 2010s). Receptors were amplified or captured by the immunoSEQ multiplex PCR assay. The multiplex PCR relied on a mix of 60 forward primers for TCR Vbeta segments and 13 reverse primers for TCR Jbeta segments. In TCRdb, the immuneACCESS table is reduced to in-frame sequences with V and J assigned. These tables do not hold every clone; where another copy was compared, an unresolved V gene accounts for under half, and the others remain unexplained. In this sample the table shows over 100,000 clones, approximately 78% of which occur a single time. The top ten hold roughly 1.5% of the sample. Input material: PBMCs. The receptors were gathered from a female donor in good health and CMV-seronegative.

The rearrangement joins TRBV6-4 to TRBJ2-2; TRBD1 agrees at 11 bases. CDR1 and CDR2 (germline): MRHNA, SNTAGT. J lost 5 bases, V lost 5 bases, and 10 bases had no gene match. The CDR3 has 17 residues. The CDR3 protein is CASSPGQGAEKTGELFF. DNA of the CDR3: TGTGCCAGCAGTCCCGGACAGGGGGCGGAGAAAACCGGGGAGCTGTTTTTT.

CDR3 sequence: CASSPLTGGWYNEQFF. DNA of the CDR3: TGTGCCAGCAGCCCACTGACAGGGGGCTGGTACAATGAGCAGTTCTTC. The chain employs TRBV28 and TRBJ2-1; 10 bases agree with TRBD1. The V and J ends lost 6 bases and 4 bases, in that order; junction bases with no gene match: 9. Germline V gene data show CDR1 as MDHEN and CDR2 as SYDVKM. The CDR3 sequence is 16 residues long.

As for this clone: Different DNA sequences within this sample yield the same CDR3. The genes are TRBV5-4 and TRBJ1-2; D possibly corresponds to TRBD1 (5 bases). CDR3 length equals 12 residues. The V and J ends lost 3 bases and 6 bases respectively, with 9 bases between them. Per germline, CDR1 SGHNT and CDR2 YYREEE (reference sequence). DNA for the CDR3: TGTGCCAGCAGCTATCGGGGGGATGGCTACACCTTC. Its protein is CASSYRGDGYTF.

This chain connects TRBV4-3 to TRBJ2-1; TRBD1 is a possible D gene (5 bases). Per germline, CDR1 LGHNA and CDR2 YSLEER. Between the trimmed V and J ends, which lost 4 bases and 3 bases, there was a span of 13 bases. The CDR3 extends over 15 amino acids. CDR3 sequence reads: CASSPQGADYNEQFF. The CDR3 DNA reads as TGCGCCAGCAGCCCGCAAGGGGCAGACTACAATGAGCAGTTCTTC.

The chain couples TRBV2 to TRBJ1-1; the D gene is possibly TRBD1 (5 bases). CDR3 size: 16 residues. Germline CDR1 is SNHLY and CDR2 is FYNNEI. Trimming cost V 8 bases and J 5 bases, with 24 bases left between them. DNA for the CDR3: TGTGCCAGCGATCGGGGGACCGGGGCCGAAAGGACTGAAGCTTTCTTT. It encodes CASDRGTGAERTEAFF.

This chain uses TRBV28 with TRBJ2-7, with D perhaps TRBD2 (5 bases). The germline gives CDR1 MDHEN, CDR2 SYDVKM. Trimming cost V 3 bases and J 3 bases, with 9 bases left between them. This CDR3 spans 13 amino acids. The CDR3: CASSFEGNYEQYF. The CDR3 DNA sequence: TGTGCCAGCAGTTTCGAGGGAAACTACGAGCAGTACTTC.

This clone showed up just once. The rearrangement joins TRBV4-2 to TRBJ2-7; TRBD1 matches 8 bases. This CDR3 comprises 17 residues. Trimming cost V 4 bases and J 0 bases; bases outside gene matches: 11. CDR1 and CDR2 (germline): LGHNA, YNFKEQ. The CDR3 sequence is CASSRRGQGAFSYEQYF. The CDR3 region has the DNA TGTGCCAGCAGCCGCCGGGGCCAGGGGGCATTCTCCTACGAGCAGTACTTC.

This clone was seen only a few times. The genes are TRBV4-1 and TRBJ2-1; D is unresolved. The CDR3 is made up of 15 amino acids. CDR1 is MGHRA and CDR2 is YSYEKL in the germline V gene. Trimming removed 0 bases from V and 3 bases from J, with 9 bases in between. The CDR3 nucleotides are TGCGCCAGCAGCCAAGATCTTGCAGGCTACAATGAGCAGTTCTTC. Translation gives CASSQDLAGYNEQFF.

V is TRBV15 and J is TRBJ2-7; possible D gene TRBD2, 5 bases. The CDR3 is 15 amino acids. Per germline, CDR1 LNHNV and CDR2 YYDKDF (reference sequence). V lost 3 bases and J 7 bases, leaving 19 bases between the germline ends. CDR3 sequence reads: CATSRDLTRSGEQYF. The CDR3 DNA reads as TGTGCCACCAGCAGGGACCTTACTAGGTCGGGAGAGCAGTACTTC.

V usage is TRBV7-2 and J usage is TRBJ2-2, with 7 bases fitting TRBD1. The CDR3 has 16 residues. V gave up 6 bases and J gave up 1 base; unmatched junction bases: 8. Germline CDR1 reads SGHTA; CDR2 reads FQGNSA. CDR3 protein: CASSREGTVNTGELFF. CDR3 coding DNA: TGTGCCAGCAGTCGGGAAGGGACAGTGAACACCGGGGAGCTGTTTTTT.

This sequence joins TRBV4-2 and TRBJ2-7; 10 bases match TRBD2. CDR3 length: 13 amino acids. Germline V gene sequence: CDR1 LGHNA, CDR2 YNFKEQ. The V gene end was trimmed by 8 bases and the J gene end by 6 bases; junction bases not matched to a gene: 7. In nucleotides, the CDR3 is TGTGCCAGCCCTAGCGGGAGTATGAGCGAGCAGTACTTC. Encoded protein: CASPSGSMSEQYF.

This clone came up once. At one boundary the junction diverges from the germline segment, which might be a read error. This chain connects TRBV12-5 to TRBJ2-3; the D gene is possibly TRBD1 (6 bases). Germline CDR1 reads LGHNT; CDR2 reads FRNRAP. The CDR3 extends over 10 amino acids. The CDR3 reads CATPWGLKVF. The CDR3 DNA follows: TGTGCTACCCCCTGGGGGCTTAAGGTATTT.

The chain is built from TRBV7-9 and TRBJ1-1; D is ambiguous. Deletions cut 1 base from V and 0 bases from J, with 6 bases between. The CDR3 has 14 residues. Per the germline V gene, CDR1 is SEHNR and CDR2 is FQNEAQ (reference sequence). As DNA, the CDR3 is TGTGCCAGCAGCTTAGTACAGATGAACACTGAAGCTTTCTTT. As protein: CASSLVQMNTEAFF.

The chain combines TRBV4-1 with TRBJ2-7; 9 bases align to TRBD2. Trimming at V came to 0 bases and at J to 4 bases, leaving 7 bases not matched to a gene. Germline V gives CDR1 MGHRA, CDR2 YSYEKL. The CDR3 length is 16 residues. Written as DNA, the CDR3 is TGCGCCAGCAGCCAAGATCGAAATAGCGGGAGTTACGAGCAGTACTTC. Its protein product is CASSQDRNSGSYEQYF.

The rearrangement uses TRBV10-3 and TRBJ2-7; TRBD1 agrees at 10 bases. Trimming at V came to 0 bases and at J to 5 bases, leaving 4 bases not matched to a gene. This CDR3 is 15 amino acids long. Germline V gene lookup returns CDR1 ENHRY and CDR2 SYGVKD. CDR3 sequence reads: CAISESIGQGDEQYF. DNA of the CDR3: TGTGCCATCAGTGAGTCGATAGGACAGGGGGACGAGCAGTACTTC.

This chain uses TRBV5-6 with TRBJ1-4; TRBD1 agrees at 9 bases. CDR3 length equals 14 residues. Per the germline V gene, CDR1 is SGHDT and CDR2 is YYEEEE. Trimming took 0 bases from V and 13 from J; bases not matched to a gene: 7. This CDR3 is CASSLVRTGEALFF. The CDR3 nucleotides read TGTGCCAGCAGCTTGGTCAGGACAGGGGAGGCACTGTTTTTT.

This chain connects TRBV10-3 to TRBJ2-1; 13 bases match TRBD2. With 3 bases clipped from V and 5 bases from J, the junction kept 10 bases outside the gene matches. Germline-derived CDR1 and CDR2 are ENHRY and SYGVKD. The CDR3 sequence is 18 residues long. CDR3 loop: CAISEGWTSGRGNNEQFF. The CDR3, as DNA: TGTGCCATCAGTGAAGGTTGGACTAGCGGGAGAGGGAACAATGAGCAGTTCTTC.

The chain joins TRBV28 to TRBJ1-5; the D gene is possibly TRBD1 (5 bases). Germline CDR1 is MDHEN and CDR2 is SYDVKM. This CDR3 contains 13 residues. With 7 bases removed from V and 3 bases from J, the gap between germline ends came to 10 bases. The CDR3: CASIGGANQPQHF. For the CDR3, the DNA is TGTGCCAGCATAGGTGGGGCCAATCAGCCCCAGCATTTT.

CDR3 protein: CASSPGTGGEKLFF. DNA for the CDR3: TGTGCCAGCAGTCCCGGGACAGGGGGAGAAAAACTGTTTTTT. This chain links TRBV28 with TRBJ1-4; 11 bases map to TRBD1. The CDR3 is 14 amino acids. CDR1 and CDR2 (germline): MDHEN, SYDVKM. The junction had 4 bases not matched to a gene; V was cut back by 5 bases and J by 8 bases.

In this sample, this clone turned up once. This chain connects TRBV4-1 to TRBJ2-7; D unresolved. Trimming stripped 4 bases from V and 4 bases from J, with 11 bases between. The CDR3 consists of 13 residues. Germline CDR1 and CDR2: MGHRA and YSYEKL. The CDR3 loop is CASSPRLFYEQYF. CDR3 sequence (DNA): TGCGCCAGCAGCCCCAGACTGTTTTACGAGCAGTACTTC.

The V and J genes are TRBV19 and TRBJ2-1; 13 positions match TRBD2. The germline CDR1 and CDR2 sequences are LNHDA and SQIVND (reference sequence). CDR3 length: 16 amino acids. V lost 5 bases, J lost 12 bases, and 13 bases stayed unmatched. The CDR3 DNA reads TGTGCCAGTAGTTTCCGGACTAGCGGGAGTCGGATGGGGCAGTTCTTC. Encoded protein: CASSFRTSGSRMGQFF.

The chain joins TRBV7-2 to TRBJ2-2; D is perhaps TRBD1 (6 bases). Deletions cut 1 base from V and 2 bases from J, with 8 bases between. Looked up from germline, CDR1 is SGHTA and CDR2 is FQGNSA. CDR3 size: 15 residues. The CDR3 here is CASSLGDTNTGELFF. The CDR3 coding sequence is TGTGCCAGCAGCTTAGGGGACACAAACACCGGGGAGCTGTTTTTT. The full variable domain, completed using reference TRBV7-2 and TRBJ2-2, is GAGVSQSPSNKVTEKGKDVELRCDPISGHTALYWYRQSLGQGLEFLIYFQGNSAPDKSGLPSDRFSAERTGGSVSTLTIQRTQQEDSAVYLCASSLGDTNTGELFFGEGSRLTVL.

The chain is built from TRBV5-1 and TRBJ2-7; maybe TRBD1 (6 bases). The CDR3 is 12 residues long. Trimming took off 2 bases at V and 5 bases at J, with 8 bases between the two ends. The germline CDR1 and CDR2 sequences are SGHRS and YFSETQ. CDR3 in DNA: TGCGCCAGCAGCTTCGGACAGAACGAGCAGTACTTC. This codes for CASSFGQNEQYF. The whole variable domain, remainder taken from reference TRBV5-1 and TRBJ2-7, is KAGVTQTPRYLIKTRGQQVTLSCSPISGHRSVSWYQQTPGQGLQFLFEYFSETQRNKGNFPGRFSGRQFSNSRSEMNVSTLELGDSALYLCASSFGQNEQYFGPGTRLTVT.

To note about this clone: Other DNA sequences of this sample code for an identical CDR3. V gene TRBV4-2 combines with J gene TRBJ2-1, with 11 positions matching TRBD2. Per germline, CDR1 LGHNA and CDR2 YNFKEQ. Trimming removed 0 bases from V and 16 bases from J; junction bases left unmatched: 17. This CDR3 has 17 residues. CDR3 sequence (DNA): TGTGCCAGCAGCCAAGATAGCCCCGCTAGCGGGAGGCCGGGGCAATTCTTC. Translated, it gives CASSQDSPASGRPGQFF.

The chain employs TRBV6-4 and TRBJ2-1, with a tentative D call TRBD1 (6 bases). V lost 8 bases, J lost 2 bases, and 7 bases lay in between. This CDR3 has 12 amino acids. Germline CDR1 reads MRHNA; CDR2 reads SNTAGT. CDR3 in amino acids: CASRDTYNEQFF. The CDR3 DNA follows: TGTGCCAGCCGGGACACCTACAATGAGCAGTTCTTC.